This paragraph reports one T cell receptor beta chain. This record belongs to a study of control samples from healthy donors and cancer patients. V gave up 6 bases and J gave up 5 bases; unmatched junction bases: 10. CDR1 is MDHEN and CDR2 is SYDVKM in the germline V gene. The CDR3 runs 15 residues. Profiled with immunoSEQ multiplex PCR; TCRdb holds only in-frame clones, not every one. There are 250,000 to 300,000 clones in the sample; roughly 87% occur only once, and about an eighth lies in the top ten. The rearrangement links TRBV28 to TRBJ1-3; TRBD1 aligns across 7 bases. The sequence derives from a woman between 55 and 75 years old with lung cancer. Sequencing used PBMCs. The CDR3: CASSTIGDRRNTIYF. CDR3 bases: TGTGCCAGCAGCACCATAGGGGACAGAAGAAACACCATATATTTT.